Given below is one T cell receptor beta chain in context. Ten or more counts support this clonotype. It lacks a known antigen. No quality values exist for individual bases; no much larger clone is one base distant. This record belongs to a study of T-cell memory formation after mild COVID-19 (dated by TCRdb to about 2021). The study in broad terms: TCR sequence clusters from the two donors were found to be largely donor specific. The cohort comprised two young, previously healthy adult volunteers, one female and one male. Longitudinal TCRalpha and TCRbeta repertoire sequencing tracked T-cell clones expanding and contracting after mild COVID-19 in a couple of donors. Study-level results and caveats: The second-wave clones that peaked on day 37 were not confirmed to be SARS-CoV-2 specific. Contracting CD4+ clones were located mainly in the CM and EM memory subsets, whereas CD8+ clones were found to be enriched in EMRA. Clones that contracted from day 15 to 85 showed balanced CD4/CD8 phenotypes, whereas a second wave of clones that expanded from day 15 to 37 leaned towards CD4+. The study included only a couple of mild cases, and larger cohorts that include severe cases with pre-infection samples were judged to be necessary. Some responding clones were found in pre-infection memory, which suggests that pre-existing cross-reactive memory T cells took part in the SARS-CoV-2 response.

Clipping removes 8 bases from V and 4 bases from J, with 14 as the unmatched junction base count. The CDR3 starts with the cysteine, ends with the phenylalanine, and has 16 residues. The kept DNA is CDR3 alone, 48 bases in frame from the first base. Per the germline V gene, MNHNS is the CDR1 and SASEGT is the CDR2. Ficoll-Paque density gradient centrifugation was the method used to isolate PBMCs. The instrument given in TCRdb is Illumina NovaSeq 6000. TCRalpha and TCRbeta cDNA libraries were constructed by 5'RACE with constant-segment primers, with sample barcodes and unique molecular identifiers being introduced. Trizol reagent was used to extract RNA from every sample. Library amplification was performed in two PCR steps, and a second sample barcode and Illumina TruSeq adapters were introduced in the second step. Sequencing of the libraries was done on an Illumina NovaSeq, producing 2 x 150 bp paired-end reads. In the source study's methods: Reads were demultiplexed and collapsed into UMI-guided consensus sequences with migec v1.2.7. With mixcr v2.1.11, UMI consensuses were aligned to TRA and TRB V and J templates and assembled into clonotypes. Expanded or contracted clonotypes were those called significant by both edgeR and NoisET, with noise models trained on biological replicates. For edgeR calls, a false discovery rate-adjusted p below 0.01 and a log2 fold-change threshold of 1 were applied. As an exploratory analysis of dynamics, PCA with hierarchical clustering was applied to max-normalized trajectories of the 1000 most abundant clonotypes. Separately sequenced CD4+ and CD8+ repertoires were used to assign the CD4 or CD8 phenotype of responding clones. In TCRdb, the public reads were trimmed at Q25 with fastp and aligned with MiXCR, with productive beta chains retained. For every CDR3 protein sequence, its rows merge into one entry that carries the most common genes and DNA. TCRdb's processing, not the authors', yielded these V and J calls. In this sample the table shows around 390,000 distinct CDR3 sequences, roughly 15% of which occur a single time. The top ten clones comprise approximately 21% of the sample.

Specimen: PBMCs or a T cell subset sorted from them (not recorded which). The clonotype comes from a man between 18 and 35 years old who had mild COVID-19 (a few samples of this study predate the infection). The sample titles of this study are shuffled in the database, so cell type and time point are left out; the donor was told from shared clones. The V and J genes are TRBV6-1 and TRBJ1-5, with TRBD1 matching 7 junction bases. The CDR3 has the sequence CASVPSRQGKNQPQHF. The sequenced DNA: TGTGCCAGCGTGCCCAGTCGACAGGGAAAAAATCAGCCCCAGCATTTT.